Presented here are 20 T cell receptor beta chains from one specimen sequenced in a study of OX40 agonist ivuxolimab in advanced cancers. Data came from immunoSEQ multiplex PCR; TCRdb stores just in-frame clones and leaves some out. The table lists under 80,000 clones, under 95% of them singletons. The sequencing here drew on CD4+ or CD8+ T cells sorted from blood, taken in a trial of the OX40 agonist ivuxolimab. These receptors came from an adult with an advanced solid tumor such as melanoma, head and neck, liver or kidney cancer.

The chain uses TRBV7-9 and TRBJ1-3; weak D call: TRBD1 (5 bases). From germline, CDR1 is SEHNR and CDR2 FQNEAQ (reference sequence). Trimming took 3 bases from V and 2 from J, leaving 5 bases between them. There are 13 residues in the CDR3. The CDR3 nucleotides read TGTGCCAGCAGCTTGACAGCTGGAAACACCATATATTTT. Amino acid sequence: CASSLTAGNTIYF.

This chain joins TRBV27 and TRBJ1-5; 9 bases match TRBD1. Germline CDR1 is MNHEY and CDR2 is SMNVEV (reference sequence). The CDR3 contains 17 residues. With 2 bases clipped from V and 0 bases from J, the junction kept 5 bases outside the gene matches. The CDR3 loop reads CASSLTGGMDSNQPQHF. The CDR3 DNA is TGTGCCAGCAGTTTAACAGGGGGCATGGATAGCAATCAGCCCCAGCATTTT.

This clone has only a few counts. This chain links TRBV27 with TRBJ1-2, with 9 positions matching TRBD1. From germline, CDR1 is MNHEY and CDR2 SMNVEV (reference sequence). The trim removed 6 bases at V and 8 bases at J, leaving 10 bases unmatched. This CDR3 is 14 amino acids long. CDR3 residues: CASRDPGTGTGYTF. CDR3 coding DNA: TGTGCCAGCAGGGATCCCGGGACAGGGACCGGCTACACCTTC.

The rearrangement links TRBV5-1 to TRBJ2-3, with 11 bases aligning to TRBD2. The trim removed 4 bases at V and 4 bases at J, leaving 14 bases unmatched. Germline V gives CDR1 SGHRS, CDR2 YFSETQ. The CDR3 spans 18 residues. CDR3 DNA: TGCGCCAGCAGCCTCGACGTAGCGGGGGGGCCGGTCTCAGATACGCAGTATTTT. Translated, it gives CASSLDVAGGPVSDTQYF.

V and J are TRBV11-2 and TRBJ1-6, with unresolved D. V was shortened by 2 bases and J by 0 bases, with 8 bases between the two germline ends. This CDR3 is 16 amino acids long. Germline-derived CDR1 and CDR2 are SGHAT and FQNNGV. The chain's CDR3 is CASSLTGSSYNSPLHF. CDR3 coding DNA: TGTGCCAGCAGCTTAACGGGGAGCTCCTATAATTCACCCCTCCACTTT.

The chain employs TRBV4-2 and TRBJ2-1; 12 nucleotides line up with TRBD2. Germline loops: CDR1 LGHNA, CDR2 YNFKEQ. J gave up 4 bases and V 4 bases, and 5 bases lay outside the gene matches. This CDR3 has 16 amino acids. The CDR3 region is CASSPLAGGDYNEQFF. CDR3 nucleotide sequence: TGTGCCAGCAGCCCCCTAGCGGGGGGGGATTACAATGAGCAGTTCTTC.

This clone was seen repeatedly, ten times or more. This chain joins TRBV4-1 and TRBJ2-2; D gene uncertain. Trimming pared 4 bases from V and 2 bases from J, leaving 8 bases between. Germline V lookup: CDR1 MGHRA, CDR2 YSYEKL. The length of the CDR3 is 14 residues. The CDR3 loop reads CASSLSLNTGELFF. The DNA of the CDR3 is TGCGCCAGCAGCCTAAGTCTTAACACCGGGGAGCTGTTTTTT.

This chain's CDR3 is CASSPPGTGTEAFF. The DNA for the CDR3 is TGCGCCAGCAGCCCCCCCGGGACGGGCACTGAAGCTTTCTTT. J is TRBJ1-1 and V is TRBV4-1; a weak D match, TRBD1 (5 bases). The V gene lost 4 bases and the J gene lost 4 bases, with 13 bases spanning the gap. This CDR3 contains 14 residues. The germline V gene encodes CDR1 MGHRA and CDR2 YSYEKL.

The chain has TRBV6-1 and TRBJ2-3, with D possibly TRBD2 on 6 matching bases. Germline CDR1 is MNHNS and CDR2 is SASEGT. The CDR3 is 16 amino acids. Trimming stripped 2 bases from V and 0 bases from J, with 12 bases between. The CDR3: CASSELSGPSTDTQYF. The CDR3 bases are TGTGCCAGCAGTGAATTGAGCGGGCCTAGCACAGATACGCAGTATTTT.

This clone was observed once. V and J are TRBV20-1 and TRBJ2-1; D unresolved. V was pared by 0 bases and J by 10 bases, with 7 bases between. The CDR3 loop spans 11 amino acids. The germline V gene encodes CDR1 DFQATT and CDR2 SNEGSKA (reference sequence). The CDR3 DNA is TGCAGTGCTAGAGATCTGGGGGAGCAGTTCTTC. Translating gives CSARDLGEQFF.

The chain joins TRBV7-9 to TRBJ1-6; 8 bases fit TRBD1. The CDR3 consists of 16 residues. Trimming removed 1 base from V and 7 bases from J; junction bases left unmatched: 6. The germline gives CDR1 SEHNR, CDR2 FQNEAQ (reference sequence). In DNA, the CDR3 is TGTGCCAGCAGCTTAGTGGGCCAGGGGGCGAATTCACCCCTCCACTTT. Translation gives CASSLVGQGANSPLHF. Variable domain in full (rest from reference TRBV7-9 and TRBJ1-6): DTGVSQNPRHKITKRGQNVTFRCDPISEHNRLYWYRQTLGQGPEFLTYFQNEAQLEKSRLLSDRFSAERPKGSFSTLEIQRTEQGDSAMYLCASSLVGQGANSPLHFGNGTRLTVT.

The chain joins TRBV7-2 to TRBJ2-1; D gene unclear. Trimming took off 2 bases at V and 15 bases at J, with 11 bases between the two ends. Germline CDR1 reads SGHTA; CDR2 reads FQGNSA. This CDR3 has 11 residues. In DNA form, the CDR3 reads TGTGCCAGCAGCTTAACCTTGGATCGGTTCTTC. It specifies CASSLTLDRFF.

This clone was picked up one time. This chain uses TRBV7-9 with TRBJ2-7; D assignment may be TRBD1 or TRBD2 (5 bases each). CDR3 length: 15 amino acids. V lost 2 bases and J lost 3, with 14 bases in between. CDR1 and CDR2 from the germline V gene are SEHNR and FQNEAQ (reference sequence). Here the CDR3 DNA reads TGTGCCAGCAGCTTACGGGACGAGAATTTCTACGAGCAGTACTTC. Residues: CASSLRDENFYEQYF.

The chain employs TRBV5-1 and TRBJ2-7, with D possibly TRBD2 on 6 matching bases. Germline values: CDR1 SGHRS, CDR2 YFSETQ. Trimming removed 5 bases from V and 4 bases from J, with 22 bases in between. This CDR3 is 16 amino acids long. CDR3 in DNA: TGCGCCAGCAGTCGTCTGGGCTCGCGGGGTAGGTACGAGCAGTACTTC. Amino acid sequence: CASSRLGSRGRYEQYF.

The chain has TRBV27 and TRBJ1-2, with D hard to call. This CDR3 has 14 amino acids. V was cut by 1 base and J by 3 bases, with 9 bases left in between. Germline assignment: CDR1 MNHEY and CDR2 SMNVEV (reference sequence). CDR3 sequence (DNA): TGTGCCAGCAGTTTATGGCCAGATTACTATGGCTACACCTTC. Its translation is CASSLWPDYYGYTF.

V and J are TRBV7-8 and TRBJ2-7; D might be TRBD2 (7 bases). Trimming stripped 4 bases from V and 11 bases from J, with 12 bases between. The CDR3 runs 11 residues. Germline CDR1 and CDR2: SGHVS and FQNEAQ. The CDR3 sequence: CASSSAGQKYF. CDR3 DNA sequence: TGTGCCAGCAGCTCAGCGGGACAAAAGTACTTC.

This chain links TRBV12-5 with TRBJ1-5; TRBD1 is a possible D gene (6 bases). With 1 base removed from V and 2 bases from J, the gap between germline ends came to 18 bases. Germline V lookup: CDR1 LGHNT, CDR2 FRNRAP. This CDR3 comprises 18 residues. The CDR3 protein is CASGLGLSTGAGNQPQHF. The CDR3 nucleotides are TGTGCTAGTGGTTTGGGCCTTTCAACGGGGGCTGGCAATCAGCCCCAGCATTTT. The complete variable domain, with remaining parts taken from reference TRBV12-5 and TRBJ1-5, reads DARVTQTPRHKVTEMGQEVTMRCQPILGHNTVFWYRQTMMQGLELLAYFRNRAPLDDSGMPKDRFSAEMPDATLATLKIQPSEPRDSAVYFCASGLGLSTGAGNQPQHFGDGTRLSIL.

V usage is TRBV5-6 and J usage is TRBJ2-1; tentative D call: TRBD1 (6 bases). The V and J ends lost 3 bases and 7 bases respectively, with 14 bases between them. Germline V gene data show CDR1 as SGHDT and CDR2 as YYEEEE. There are 14 residues in the CDR3. CDR3 in amino acids: CASSSGQPPNEQFF. The CDR3 DNA follows: TGTGCCAGCAGCTCAGGACAGCCTCCGAATGAGCAGTTCTTC. Looking up the rest from reference TRBV5-6 and TRBJ2-1 gives the full variable domain: DAGVTQSPTHLIKTRGQQVTLRCSPKSGHDTVSWYQQALGQGPQFIFQYYEEEERQRGNFPDRFSGHQFPNYSSELNVNALLLGDSALYLCASSSGQPPNEQFFGPGTRLTVL.

Only one count was recorded for this clone. The chain has TRBV30 and TRBJ1-1; D possibly corresponds to TRBD1 (5 bases). This CDR3 comprises 15 residues. Germline V lookup: CDR1 GTSNPN, CDR2 SVGIG (reference sequence). V lost 4 bases, J lost 3 bases, and 18 bases lay in between. Here the CDR3 DNA reads TGTGCCTGGACCCTTGGTGTGGGGGTAGACACTGAAGCTTTCTTT. This sequence encodes CAWTLGVGVDTEAFF.

The chain carries TRBV19 and TRBJ1-6; D possibly corresponds to TRBD1 (6 bases). The CDR3 loop spans 13 amino acids. The V and J ends lost 7 bases and 9 bases respectively, with 13 bases between them. Germline CDR1 reads LNHDA; CDR2 reads SQIVND (reference sequence). CDR3 region: CASTPAGASPLHF. In DNA, the CDR3 is TGTGCCAGTACCCCGGCAGGGGCTTCACCCCTCCACTTT.